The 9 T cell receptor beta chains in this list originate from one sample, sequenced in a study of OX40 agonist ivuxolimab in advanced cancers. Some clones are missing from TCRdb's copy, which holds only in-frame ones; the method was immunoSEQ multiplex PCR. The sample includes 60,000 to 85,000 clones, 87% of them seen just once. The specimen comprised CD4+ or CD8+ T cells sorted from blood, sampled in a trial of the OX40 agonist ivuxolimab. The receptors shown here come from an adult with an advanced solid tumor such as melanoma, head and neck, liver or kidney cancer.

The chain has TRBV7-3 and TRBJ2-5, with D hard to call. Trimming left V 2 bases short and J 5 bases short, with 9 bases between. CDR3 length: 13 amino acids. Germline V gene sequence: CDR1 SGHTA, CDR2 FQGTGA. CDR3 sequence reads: CASSLSPGETQYF. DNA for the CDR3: TGTGCCAGCAGCTTATCTCCTGGGGAGACCCAGTACTTC.

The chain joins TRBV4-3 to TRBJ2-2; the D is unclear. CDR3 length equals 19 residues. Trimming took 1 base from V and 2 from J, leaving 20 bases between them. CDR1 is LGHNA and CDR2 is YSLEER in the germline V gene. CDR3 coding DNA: TGCGCCAGCAGCCAAGCAAAAATGGGAAGGGTTAGAAACACCGGGGAGCTGTTTTTT. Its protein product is CASSQAKMGRVRNTGELFF.

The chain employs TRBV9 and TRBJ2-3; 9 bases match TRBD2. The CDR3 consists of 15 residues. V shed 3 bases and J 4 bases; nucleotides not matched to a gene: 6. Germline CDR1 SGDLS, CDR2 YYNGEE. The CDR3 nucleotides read TGTGCCAGCAGCGCCCGCGGGAGGGCGTCAGATACGCAGTATTTT. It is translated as CASSARGRASDTQYF.

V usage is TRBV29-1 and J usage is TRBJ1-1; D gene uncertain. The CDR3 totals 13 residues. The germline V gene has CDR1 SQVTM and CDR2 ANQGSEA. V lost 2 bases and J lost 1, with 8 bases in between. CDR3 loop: CSVELNENTEAFF. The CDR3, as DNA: TGCAGCGTTGAACTTAACGAGAACACTGAAGCTTTCTTT.

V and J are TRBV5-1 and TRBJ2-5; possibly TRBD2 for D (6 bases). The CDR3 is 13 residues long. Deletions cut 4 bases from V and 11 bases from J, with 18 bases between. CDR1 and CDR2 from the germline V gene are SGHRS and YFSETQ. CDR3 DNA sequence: TGCGCCAGCAGCACACCGGGACTCAGGGAGCAGTACTTC. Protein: CASSTPGLREQYF.

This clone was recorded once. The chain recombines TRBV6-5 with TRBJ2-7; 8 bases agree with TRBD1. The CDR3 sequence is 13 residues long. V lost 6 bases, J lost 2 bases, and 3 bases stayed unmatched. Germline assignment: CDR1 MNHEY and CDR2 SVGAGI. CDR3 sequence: CASRRTGTYEQYF. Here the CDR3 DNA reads TGTGCCAGCAGAAGGACAGGGACCTACGAGCAGTACTTC.

The CDR3 spells CASSEGRANYGYTF. The CDR3 region has the DNA TGCGCCAGCAGTGAAGGCCGAGCTAACTATGGCTACACCTTC. V gene TRBV10-2 combines with J gene TRBJ1-2, with D uncertain. Trimming cost V 3 bases and J 0 bases, with 8 bases left between them. CDR1 is WSHSY, CDR2 SAAADI, per germline. The length of the CDR3 is 14 residues.

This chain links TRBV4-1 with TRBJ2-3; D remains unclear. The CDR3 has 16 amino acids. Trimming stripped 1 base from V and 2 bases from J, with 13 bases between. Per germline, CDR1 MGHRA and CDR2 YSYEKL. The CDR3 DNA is TGCGCCAGCAGCCAAGGATGGGCCGATATCACAGATACGCAGTATTTT. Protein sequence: CASSQGWADITDTQYF.

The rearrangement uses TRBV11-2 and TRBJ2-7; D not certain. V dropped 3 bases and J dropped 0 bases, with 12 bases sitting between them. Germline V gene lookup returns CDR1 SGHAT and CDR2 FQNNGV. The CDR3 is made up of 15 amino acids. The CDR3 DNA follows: TGTGCCAGCAGCTTGGAGACTTCGAGCTCCTACGAGCAGTACTTC. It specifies CASSLETSSSYEQYF.